This is a list of T cell receptor beta chains from one sample in a study of cytomegalovirus exposure and HLA in healthy donors. Profiling relied on immunoSEQ multiplex PCR, and the TCRdb table lists in-frame clones only, not all of them. The table has roughly 150,000 clones, 65% to 80% seen once. Sample: PBMCs. The source of these receptors is a man younger than 30 in good health and CMV-seropositive. Each CDR3 is given with its conserved first and last residue.

J,length,V,CDR3
TRBJ1-1,12,TRBV6-5,CASSRRDTEAFF
TRBJ1-5,14,TRBV28,CASRWAGVNQPQHF
TRBJ2-3,14,TRBV7-3,CASSPLVGTDTQYF
TRBJ1-6,13,TRBV29-1,CSVATGDGSPLHF
TRBJ1-5,16,TRBV28,CASSPGTGSRNQPQHF
TRBJ2-1,11,TRBV20-1,CSATSHNEQFF
TRBJ1-5,15,TRBV28,CASSWGQSSNQPQHF
TRBJ1-1,14,TRBV10-3,CAITGGTGSTEAFF
TRBJ2-2,16,TRBV4-2,CASSQETGPNTGELFF
TRBJ2-1,15,TRBV2,CASRPTAGGYNEQFF
TRBJ1-5,14,TRBV6-5,CASSSGQGWQPQHF
TRBJ1-1,14,TRBV10-3,CAITPTGVDTEAFF
TRBJ1-1,13,TRBV11-3,CASSPRQDSEAFF
TRBJ2-5,18,TRBV10-2,CASSESFVSGTMQETQYF
TRBJ2-1,16,TRBV7-2,CASSLSGLAGVNEQFF
TRBJ1-6,14,TRBV7-9,CASSPQGSFSPLHF
TRBJ1-5,14,TRBV30,CAWSGTGGNQPQHF
TRBJ2-1,15,TRBV7-6,CASSLDGKGDNEQFF
TRBJ2-2,16,TRBV7-9,CASREQGYSNTGELFF
TRBJ2-5,15,TRBV2,CASSEGGQPQETQYF
TRBJ1-1,13,TRBV2,CASSRDRDTEAFF
TRBJ2-5,16,TRBV7-9,CASGPGTASIQETQYF
TRBJ1-1,15,TRBV30,CAWWGQGKPGTEAFF
TRBJ1-1,14,TRBV5-1,CASSGTGMNTEAFF
TRBJ1-1,15,TRBV19,CASSIGSAGDTEAFF
TRBJ2-3,16,TRBV6-1,CASREYRALRTDTQYF
TRBJ2-3,16,TRBV15,CATSRGRTGATDTQYF
TRBJ1-1,16,TRBV5-1,CASSLQGGQGNTEAFF
TRBJ2-3,13,TRBV28,CASSFQGGATQYF
TRBJ2-2,13,TRBV13,CASSFGHPGELFF
TRBJ1-1,13,TRBV7-3,CASSLGSGTEAFF
TRBJ2-1,13,TRBV5-1,CASSLAVGREQFF
TRBJ1-1,13,TRBV7-9,CASPRDNRPEAFF
TRBJ1-6,15,TRBV5-6,CASSLGAGVRSPLHF
TRBJ1-2,10,TRBV30,CASQGRGYTF
TRBJ1-2,15,TRBV5-1,CASSAGDRANYGYTF
TRBJ1-1,10,TRBV6-5,CASGREEAFF
TRBJ2-1,12,TRBV7-2,CASSLDRVEQFF
TRBJ1-2,13,TRBV6-1,CASTSPGTAGYTF
TRBJ2-5,16,TRBV10-3,CAISPELERVEETQYF
TRBJ2-3,15,TRBV5-1,CASSPGQLRTDTQYF
TRBJ1-4,20,TRBV23-1,CASSQSARGDIFRGNEKLFF
TRBJ1-2,15,TRBV6-4,CASSDTVQGVGGYTF
TRBJ2-3,15,TRBV5-6,CASSSTLDRTDTQYF
TRBJ2-3,14,TRBV7-9,CASSLRQITDTQYF